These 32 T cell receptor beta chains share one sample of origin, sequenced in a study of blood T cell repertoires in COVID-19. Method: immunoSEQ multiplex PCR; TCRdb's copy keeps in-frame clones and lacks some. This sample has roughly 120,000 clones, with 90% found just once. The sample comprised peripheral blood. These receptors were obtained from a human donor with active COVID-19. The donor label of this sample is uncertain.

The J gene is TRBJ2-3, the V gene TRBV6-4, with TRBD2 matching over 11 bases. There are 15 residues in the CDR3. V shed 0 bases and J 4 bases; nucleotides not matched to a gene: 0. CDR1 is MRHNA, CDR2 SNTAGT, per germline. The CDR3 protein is CASSDSSGGADTQYF. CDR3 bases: TGTGCCAGCAGTGACTCTAGCGGGGGGGCAGATACGCAGTATTTT.

CDR3 bases: TGTGCCAGCAGCCAAGATCGAGCGGGGGCTGGGGCCAACGTCCTGACTTTC. It yields the protein CASSQDRAGAGANVLTF. The chain uses TRBV3-1 (or the pseudogene TRBV3-2) and TRBJ2-6, with 8 nucleotides matching TRBD2. CDR1 and CDR2 from the germline V gene are LGHDT and YNNKEL (reference sequence). CDR3 length: 17 amino acids. The V gene end was trimmed by 0 bases and the J gene end by 2 bases; junction bases not matched to a gene: 3.

DNA of the CDR3: TGTGCCAGCAGCCAAGACTCAAGGGGGTGGGTGGAAGCTTTCTTT. It encodes CASSQDSRGWVEAFF. The chain combines TRBV3-1 (or the pseudogene TRBV3-2) with TRBJ1-1; weak D call: TRBD1 (6 bases). Germline CDR1 reads LGHDT; CDR2 reads YNNKEL (reference sequence). The V and J ends lost 0 bases and 8 bases respectively, with 16 bases between them. The CDR3 is made up of 15 amino acids.

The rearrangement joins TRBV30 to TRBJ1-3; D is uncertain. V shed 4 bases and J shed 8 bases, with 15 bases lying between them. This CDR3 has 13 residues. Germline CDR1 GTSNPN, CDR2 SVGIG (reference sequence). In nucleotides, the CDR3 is TGTGCCTGGACGGAGGTCGGGGTACACACCATATATTTT. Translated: CAWTEVGVHTIYF. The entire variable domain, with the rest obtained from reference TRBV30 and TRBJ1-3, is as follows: SQTIHQWPATLVQPVGSPLSLECTVEGTSNPNLYWYRQAAGRGLQLLFYSVGIGQISSEVPQNLSASRPQDRQFILSSKKLLLSDSGFYLCAWTEVGVHTIYFGEGSWLTVV.

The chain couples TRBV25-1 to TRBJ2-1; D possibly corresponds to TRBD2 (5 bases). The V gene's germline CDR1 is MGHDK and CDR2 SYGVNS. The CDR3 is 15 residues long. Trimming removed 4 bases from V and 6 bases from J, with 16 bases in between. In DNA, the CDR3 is TGTGCCAGCAGTGTCGGAGGTGTTCCCCCCAATGAGCAGTTCTTC. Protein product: CASSVGGVPPNEQFF.

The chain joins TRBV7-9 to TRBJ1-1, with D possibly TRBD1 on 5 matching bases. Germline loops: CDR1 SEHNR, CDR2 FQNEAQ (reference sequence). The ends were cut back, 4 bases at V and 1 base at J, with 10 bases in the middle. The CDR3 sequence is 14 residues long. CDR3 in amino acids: CASSSGQGNTEAFF. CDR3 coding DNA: TGTGCCAGCAGCTCAGGGCAGGGGAACACTGAAGCTTTCTTT.

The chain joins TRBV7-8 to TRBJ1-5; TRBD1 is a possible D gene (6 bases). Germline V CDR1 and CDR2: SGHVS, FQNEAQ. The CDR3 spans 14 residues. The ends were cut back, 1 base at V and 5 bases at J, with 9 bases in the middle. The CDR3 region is CASSLVQGDQPQHF. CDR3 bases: TGTGCCAGCAGCTTAGTACAGGGAGATCAGCCCCAGCATTTT.

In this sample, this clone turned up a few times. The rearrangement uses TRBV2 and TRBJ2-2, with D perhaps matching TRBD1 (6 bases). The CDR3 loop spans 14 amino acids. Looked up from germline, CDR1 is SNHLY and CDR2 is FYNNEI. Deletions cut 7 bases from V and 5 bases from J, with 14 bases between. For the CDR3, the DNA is TGTGCCAGCATCAGGACAGAGACTACCGGGGAGCTGTTTTTT. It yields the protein CASIRTETTGELFF.

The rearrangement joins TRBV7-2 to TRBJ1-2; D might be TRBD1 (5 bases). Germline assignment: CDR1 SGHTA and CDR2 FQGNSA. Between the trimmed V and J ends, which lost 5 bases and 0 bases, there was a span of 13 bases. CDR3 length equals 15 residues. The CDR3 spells CASSPQGGANYGYTF. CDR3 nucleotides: TGTGCCAGCAGCCCCCAGGGAGGGGCTAACTATGGCTACACCTTC. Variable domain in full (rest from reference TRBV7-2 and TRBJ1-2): GAGVSQSPSNKVTEKGKDVELRCDPISGHTALYWYRQSLGQGLEFLIYFQGNSAPDKSGLPSDRFSAERTGGSVSTLTIQRTQQEDSAVYLCASSPQGGANYGYTFGSGTRLTVV.

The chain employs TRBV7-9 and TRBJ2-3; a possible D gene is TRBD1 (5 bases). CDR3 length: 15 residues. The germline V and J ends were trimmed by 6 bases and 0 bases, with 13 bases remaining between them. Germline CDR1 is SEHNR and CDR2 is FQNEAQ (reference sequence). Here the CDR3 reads CASRPRDSSTDTQYF. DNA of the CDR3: TGTGCCAGCAGGCCCAGGGATTCGAGCACAGATACGCAGTATTTT.

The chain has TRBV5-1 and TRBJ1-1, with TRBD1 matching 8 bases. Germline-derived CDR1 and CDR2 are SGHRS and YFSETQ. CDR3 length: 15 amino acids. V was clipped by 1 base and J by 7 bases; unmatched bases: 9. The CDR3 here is CASSLWAGGGGEAFF. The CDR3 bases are TGCGCCAGCAGCTTGTGGGCAGGGGGCGGTGGTGAAGCTTTCTTT.

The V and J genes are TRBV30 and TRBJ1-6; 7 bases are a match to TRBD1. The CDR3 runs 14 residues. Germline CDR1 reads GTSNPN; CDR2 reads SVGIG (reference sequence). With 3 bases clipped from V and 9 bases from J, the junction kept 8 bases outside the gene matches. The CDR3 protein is CAWRDHRGSSPLHF. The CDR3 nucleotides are TGTGCCTGGAGAGACCACAGGGGAAGTTCACCCCTCCACTTT.

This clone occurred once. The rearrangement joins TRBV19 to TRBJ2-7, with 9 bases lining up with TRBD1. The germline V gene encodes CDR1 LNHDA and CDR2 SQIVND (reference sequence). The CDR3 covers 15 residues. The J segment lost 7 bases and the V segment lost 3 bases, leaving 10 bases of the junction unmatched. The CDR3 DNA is TGTGCCAGTAGTATTAGCCCCGGGACAGGGCTGGAGCAGTACTTC. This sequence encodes CASSISPGTGLEQYF.

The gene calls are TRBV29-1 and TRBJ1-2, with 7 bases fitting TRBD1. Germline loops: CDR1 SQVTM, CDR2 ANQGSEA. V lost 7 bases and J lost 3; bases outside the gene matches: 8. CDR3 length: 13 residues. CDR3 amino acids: CSGYEQGHYGYTF. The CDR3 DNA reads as TGCAGCGGATACGAACAGGGGCACTATGGCTACACCTTC.

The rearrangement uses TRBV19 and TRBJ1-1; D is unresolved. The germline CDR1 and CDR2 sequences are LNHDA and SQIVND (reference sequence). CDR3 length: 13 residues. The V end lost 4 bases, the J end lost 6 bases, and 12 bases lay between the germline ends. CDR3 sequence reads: CASSNQMEAEAFF. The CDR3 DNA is TGTGCCAGTAGTAACCAAATGGAGGCTGAAGCTTTCTTT.

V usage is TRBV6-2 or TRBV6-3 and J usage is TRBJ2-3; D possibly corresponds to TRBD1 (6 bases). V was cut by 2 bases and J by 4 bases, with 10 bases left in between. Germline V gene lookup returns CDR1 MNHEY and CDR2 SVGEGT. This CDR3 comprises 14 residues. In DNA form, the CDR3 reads TGTGCCAGCAGTTACCAGGGGATCTCAGATACGCAGTATTTT. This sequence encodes CASSYQGISDTQYF.

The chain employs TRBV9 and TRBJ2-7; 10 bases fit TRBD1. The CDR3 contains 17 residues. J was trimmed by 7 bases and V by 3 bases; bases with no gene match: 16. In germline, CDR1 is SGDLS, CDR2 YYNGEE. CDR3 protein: CASSAQKSGTGAWEQYF. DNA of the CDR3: TGTGCCAGCAGCGCCCAAAAATCCGGGACAGGGGCCTGGGAGCAGTACTTC.

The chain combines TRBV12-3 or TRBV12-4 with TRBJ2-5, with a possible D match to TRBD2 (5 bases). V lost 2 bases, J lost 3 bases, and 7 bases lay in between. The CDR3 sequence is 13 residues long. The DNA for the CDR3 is TGTGCCAGCAGTTTATCGGGGAAAGAGACCCAGTACTTC. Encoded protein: CASSLSGKETQYF.

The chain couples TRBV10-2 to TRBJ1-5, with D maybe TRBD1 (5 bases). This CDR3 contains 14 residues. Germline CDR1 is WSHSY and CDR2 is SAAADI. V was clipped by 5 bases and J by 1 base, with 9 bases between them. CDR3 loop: CASSQGLSNQPQHF. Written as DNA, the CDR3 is TGCGCCAGCAGTCAGGGTTTAAGCAATCAGCCCCAGCATTTT.

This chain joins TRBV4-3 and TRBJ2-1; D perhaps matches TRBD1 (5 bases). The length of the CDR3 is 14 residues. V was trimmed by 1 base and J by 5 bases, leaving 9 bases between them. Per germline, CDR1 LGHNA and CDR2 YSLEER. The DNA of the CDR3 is TGCGCCAGCAGCCAAGTCAGGGATAACAATGAGCAGTTCTTC. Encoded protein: CASSQVRDNNEQFF.

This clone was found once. DNA of the CDR3: TGTGCCAGCAGGCAGACAGGGGTGGGAAATGAGCAGTTCTTC. Its protein product is CASRQTGVGNEQFF. This chain connects TRBV14 to TRBJ2-1; TRBD1 aligns across 8 bases. Trimming took 6 bases from V and 7 from J; bases not matched to a gene: 8. The CDR3 consists of 14 residues. In germline, CDR1 is SGHDN, CDR2 FVKESK.

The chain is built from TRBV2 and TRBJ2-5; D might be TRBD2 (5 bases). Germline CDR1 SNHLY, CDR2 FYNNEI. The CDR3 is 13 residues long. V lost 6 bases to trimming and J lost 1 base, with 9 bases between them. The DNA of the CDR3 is TGTGCCAGCAGCGAGGAGGCCCAAGAGACCCAGTACTTC. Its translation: CASSEEAQETQYF.

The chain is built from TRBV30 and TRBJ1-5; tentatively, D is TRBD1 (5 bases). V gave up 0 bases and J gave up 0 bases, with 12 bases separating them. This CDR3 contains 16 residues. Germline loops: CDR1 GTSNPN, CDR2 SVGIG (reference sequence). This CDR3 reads CAWSVRGYPSNQPQHF. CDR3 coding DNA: TGTGCCTGGAGTGTACGGGGGTATCCTAGCAATCAGCCCCAGCATTTT.

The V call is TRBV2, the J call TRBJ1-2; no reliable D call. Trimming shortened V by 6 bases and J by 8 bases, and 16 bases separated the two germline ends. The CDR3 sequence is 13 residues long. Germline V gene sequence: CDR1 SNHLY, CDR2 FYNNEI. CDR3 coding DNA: TGTGCCAGCAGGCACCATGAAAAGGAGGGCTACACCTTC. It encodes CASRHHEKEGYTF. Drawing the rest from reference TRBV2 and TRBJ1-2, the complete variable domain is EPEVTQTPSHQVTQMGQEVILRCVPISNHLYFYWYRQILGQKVEFLVSFYNNEISEKSEIFDDQFSVERPDGSNFTLKIRSTKLEDSAMYFCASRHHEKEGYTFGSGTRLTVV.

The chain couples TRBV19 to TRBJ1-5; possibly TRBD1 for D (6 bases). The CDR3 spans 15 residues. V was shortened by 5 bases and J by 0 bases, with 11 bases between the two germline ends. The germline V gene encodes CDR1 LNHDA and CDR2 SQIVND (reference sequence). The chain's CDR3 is CASSDRFSSNQPQHF. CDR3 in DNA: TGTGCCAGTAGTGACAGGTTTTCTAGCAATCAGCCCCAGCATTTT.

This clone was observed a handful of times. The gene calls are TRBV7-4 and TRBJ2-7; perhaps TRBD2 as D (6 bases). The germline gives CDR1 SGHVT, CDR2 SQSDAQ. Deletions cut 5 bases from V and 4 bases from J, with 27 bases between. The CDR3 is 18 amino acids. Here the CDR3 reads CASSLAGLALIYSYEQYF. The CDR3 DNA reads TGTGCCAGCAGCCTGGCGGGGCTAGCCTTGATCTATAGTTACGAGCAGTACTTC.

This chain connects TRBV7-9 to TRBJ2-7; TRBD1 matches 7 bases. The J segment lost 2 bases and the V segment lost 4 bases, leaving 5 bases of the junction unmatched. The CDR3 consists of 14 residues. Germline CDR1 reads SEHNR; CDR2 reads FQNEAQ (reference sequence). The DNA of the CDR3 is TGTGCCAGCAGCTCGTACCAGGGGGCCTACGAGCAGTACTTC. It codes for CASSSYQGAYEQYF. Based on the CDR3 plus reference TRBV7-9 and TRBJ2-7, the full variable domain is DTGVSQNPRHKITKRGQNVTFRCDPISEHNRLYWYRQTLGQGPEFLTYFQNEAQLEKSRLLSDRFSAERPKGSFSTLEIQRTEQGDSAMYLCASSSYQGAYEQYFGPGTRLTVT.

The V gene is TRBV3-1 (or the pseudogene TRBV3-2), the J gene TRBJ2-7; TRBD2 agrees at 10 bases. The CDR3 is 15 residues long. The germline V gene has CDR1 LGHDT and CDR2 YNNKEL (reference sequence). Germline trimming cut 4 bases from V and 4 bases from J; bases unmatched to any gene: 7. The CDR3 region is CASSLWTSGIYEQYF. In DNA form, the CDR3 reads TGTGCCAGCAGCCTTTGGACTAGCGGAATATACGAGCAGTACTTC.

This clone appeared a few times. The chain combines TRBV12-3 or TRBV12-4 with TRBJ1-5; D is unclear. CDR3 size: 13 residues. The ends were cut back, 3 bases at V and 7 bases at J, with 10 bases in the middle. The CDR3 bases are TGTGCCAGCAGTTTGATTGGGCAGCAGCCCCAGCATTTT. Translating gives CASSLIGQQPQHF.

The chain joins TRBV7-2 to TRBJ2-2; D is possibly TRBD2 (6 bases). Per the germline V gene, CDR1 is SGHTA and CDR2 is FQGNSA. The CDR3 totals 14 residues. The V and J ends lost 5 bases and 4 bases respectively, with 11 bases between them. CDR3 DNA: TGTGCCAGCAGCCCAGATAGCGGCACCGGGGAGCTGTTTTTT. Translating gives CASSPDSGTGELFF.

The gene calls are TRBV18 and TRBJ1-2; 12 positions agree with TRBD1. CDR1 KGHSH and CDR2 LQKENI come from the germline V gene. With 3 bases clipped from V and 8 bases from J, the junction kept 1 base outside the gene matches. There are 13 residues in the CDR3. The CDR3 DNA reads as TGTGCCAGCTCACCCGGGACAGGGGGCGGCTACACCTTC. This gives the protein CASSPGTGGGYTF.

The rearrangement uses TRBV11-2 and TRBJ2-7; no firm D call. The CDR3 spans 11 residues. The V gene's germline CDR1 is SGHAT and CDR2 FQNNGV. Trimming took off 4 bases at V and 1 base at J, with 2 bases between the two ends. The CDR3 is CASSSSYEQYF. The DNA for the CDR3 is TGTGCCAGCAGCTCGTCCTACGAGCAGTACTTC.